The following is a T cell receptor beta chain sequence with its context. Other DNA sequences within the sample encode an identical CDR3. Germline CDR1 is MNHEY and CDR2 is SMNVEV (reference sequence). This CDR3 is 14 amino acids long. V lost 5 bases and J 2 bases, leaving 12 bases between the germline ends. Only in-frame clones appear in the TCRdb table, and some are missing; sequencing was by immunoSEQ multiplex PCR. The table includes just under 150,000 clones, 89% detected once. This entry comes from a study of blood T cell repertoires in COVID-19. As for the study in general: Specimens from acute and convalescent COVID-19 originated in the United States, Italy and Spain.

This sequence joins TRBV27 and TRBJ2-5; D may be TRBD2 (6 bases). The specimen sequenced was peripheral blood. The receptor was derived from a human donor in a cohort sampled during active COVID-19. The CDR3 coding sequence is TGTGCCAGCAGTCACTCGGGGGAGCAAGAGACCCAGTACTTC. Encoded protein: CASSHSGEQETQYF.